The rows below give T cell receptor beta chains drawn from one sample of a study of blood T cell repertoires in COVID-19. Method: immunoSEQ multiplex PCR; TCRdb's copy keeps in-frame clones and lacks some. The sample holds roughly 250,000 clones, 70% to 90% seen once. The sample was PBMCs or T cells enriched from blood (not recorded which). Source of these receptors: a woman between 35 and 50 years old with acute COVID-19. Each CDR3 is given with its conserved first and last residue. The D gene is left open where the match is weak. Clone size appears in some rows only: once, few, many, or a class for an expanded clone.

TRBV10-3	.	TRBJ2-2	TRBD1	CAISQTGTGVVGELFF	TGTGCCATCAGTCAGACGGGGACAGGGGTCGTCGGGGAGCTGTTTTTT
TRBV15	.	TRBJ2-1	TRBD2	CATSRSVAGSNEQFF	TGTGCCACCAGCCGATCGGTAGCGGGATCCAATGAGCAGTTCTTC
TRBV6-2/TRBV6-3	.	TRBJ1-1	TRBD1	CASSSGRDRNTEAFF	TGTGCCAGCAGTTCTGGTCGGGACAGGAACACTGAAGCTTTCTTT
TRBV27	.	TRBJ1-5	TRBD1	CASRATGGAGQPQHF	TGTGCCAGCAGGGCGACAGGGGGCGCAGGGCAGCCCCAGCATTTT
TRBV4-2	once	TRBJ1-3	.	CASSRQGGFGNTIYF	TGTGCCAGCAGTCGACAAGGGGGATTCGGAAACACCATATATTTT
TRBV24-1	.	TRBJ2-1	TRBD2	CASQGLAGGNEQFF	TGTGCCAGCCAGGGACTAGCGGGAGGAAATGAGCAGTTCTTC
TRBV19	.	TRBJ1-1	TRBD1	CASSIIYSGGVGDRGQDTEAFF	TGTGCCAGTAGTATAATCTACAGTGGGGGAGTCGGGGACAGGGGGCAGGACACTGAAGCTTTCTTT
TRBV7-9	.	TRBJ1-2	.	CASSERGDGNYGYTF	TGTGCCAGCAGCGAGCGGGGGGACGGAAACTATGGCTACACCTTC
TRBV6-6	.	TRBJ1-5	TRBD1	CASSPGQGGYQPQHF	TGTGCCAGCAGCCCTGGACAGGGCGGATATCAGCCCCAGCATTTT
TRBV28	.	TRBJ1-6	.	CASSFVADPGNSPLHF	TGTGCCAGCAGTTTCGTCGCAGACCCCGGGAATTCACCCCTCCACTTT
TRBV30	.	TRBJ1-2	.	CAWEAVVDGYTF	TGTGCCTGGGAGGCGGTGGTAGATGGCTACACCTTC
TRBV9	once	TRBJ2-3	TRBD2	CASSAGLALTDTQYF	TGTGCCAGCAGCGCTGGACTAGCCCTAACAGATACGCAGTATTTT
TRBV9	.	TRBJ2-1	TRBD2	CASSVLAGGNYNEQFF	TGTGCCAGCAGCGTCTTAGCGGGAGGGAACTACAATGAGCAGTTCTTC
TRBV5-4	.	TRBJ2-7	TRBD2	CASSSSTKLAGGSSEQYF	TGTGCCAGCAGCTCCTCCACTAAACTAGCGGGTGGGTCCTCCGAGCAGTACTTC
TRBV7-9	.	TRBJ1-5	TRBD1	CASSPGTGGSNQPQHF	TGTGCCAGCAGCCCCGGGACAGGGGGAAGCAATCAGCCCCAGCATTTT
TRBV5-4	.	TRBJ1-1	TRBD1	CASSSGQRSTEAFF	TGTGCCAGCAGCTCGGGACAGAGGAGTACTGAAGCTTTCTTT
TRBV12-5	few	TRBJ1-2	.	CASGLRRAAHGYTF	TGTGCTAGTGGTTTAAGGAGGGCGGCCCATGGCTACACCTTC
TRBV6-1	.	TRBJ1-2	TRBD1	CASSDPGQGYNGYTF	TGTGCCAGCAGTGATCCGGGACAGGGTTATAATGGCTACACCTTC
TRBV3-1/TRBV3-2	.	TRBJ2-1	.	CASSQDYDSSYNEQFF	TGTGCCAGCAGCCAGGACTACGATTCCTCCTACAATGAGCAGTTCTTC
TRBV2	once	TRBJ2-1	.	CASTDYGNEQFF	TGTGCCAGCACCGATTACGGCAATGAGCAGTTCTTC
TRBV6-5	.	TRBJ1-2	.	CASSYSKSTRSGYTF	TGTGCCAGCAGTTACTCGAAATCAACAAGAAGTGGCTACACCTTC
TRBV5-1	.	TRBJ1-6	.	CASSLEARGNSPLHF	TGCGCCAGCAGCTTGGAGGCCAGGGGTAACTCACCCCTCCACTTT
TRBV5-1	.	TRBJ2-5	.	CASSSVIQETQYF	TGCGCCAGCAGCTCGGTAATCCAAGAGACCCAGTACTTC
TRBV11-2	.	TRBJ1-3	.	CASSFTSEAGNTIYF	TGTGCCAGCAGCTTTACAAGCGAAGCTGGAAACACCATATATTTT
TRBV13	once	TRBJ2-7	TRBD2	CASSTYAGTSYEQYF	TGTGCCAGCAGCACGTACGCCGGGACTAGCTACGAGCAGTACTTC
TRBV24-1	few	TRBJ2-7	TRBD1	CATSAGQGRYEQYF	TGTGCCACCTCAGCGGGACAGGGCCGATACGAGCAGTACTTC
TRBV24-1	.	TRBJ1-2	.	CATSDFGINYGYTF	TGTGCCACCAGTGATTTTGGCATTAACTATGGCTACACCTTC
TRBV24-1	few	TRBJ2-5	.	CATSGGETQYF	TGTGCCACCAGTGGAGGAGAGACCCAGTACTTC
TRBV15	.	TRBJ1-5	TRBD1	CATSRAVRGTQPQHF	TGTGCCACCAGCAGAGCGGTCAGGGGGACTCAGCCCCAGCATTTT
TRBV24-1	.	TRBJ1-4	TRBD1	CATSDPGTGDEKLFF	TGTGCCACCAGTGACCCCGGGACAGGGGACGAAAAACTGTTTTTT
TRBV5-1	.	TRBJ2-7	TRBD2	CASSLITSGAYEQYF	TGCGCCAGCAGCTTGATAACTAGCGGAGCCTACGAGCAGTACTTC
TRBV14	.	TRBJ1-6	TRBD1	CASSQDYRGHAYNSPLHF	TGTGCCAGCAGCCAAGATTACAGGGGGCACGCCTATAATTCACCCCTCCACTTT
TRBV29-1	.	TRBJ1-2	TRBD1	CSVKSDRGFCTF	TGCAGCGTTAAATCAGACAGGGGGTTCTGCACCTTC
TRBV5-1	.	TRBJ1-1	.	CASSEGFVAFF	TGCGCCAGCAGCGAGGGTTTCGTAGCTTTCTTT
TRBV5-1	.	TRBJ1-1	.	CASSPTGQYTEAFF	TGCGCCAGCAGCCCTACCGGACAGTATACTGAAGCTTTCTTT
TRBV18	.	TRBJ2-1	.	CASSPRGENEQFF	TGTGCCAGCTCACCCCGGGGAGAGAATGAGCAGTTCTTC
TRBV18	.	TRBJ1-1	.	CASSQGEETEAFF	TGTGCCAGCTCACAGGGAGAAGAGACTGAAGCTTTCTTT
TRBV28	few	TRBJ2-7	TRBD2	CASSFTGGSYEQYF	TGTGCCAGCAGTTTTACGGGAGGGTCCTACGAGCAGTACTTC
TRBV21-1	.	TRBJ1-2	.	CASSKEKGRPSIRYGYTF	TGTGCCAGCAGCAAAGAAAAGGGGCGACCTTCAATCCGATATGGCTACACCTTC
TRBV12-5	.	TRBJ1-1	.	CASGNTWTEAFF	TGTGCTAGTGGTAACACGTGGACTGAAGCTTTCTTT
TRBV10-1	.	TRBJ2-1	.	CASSESIGVSYNEQFF	TGCGCCAGCAGTGAGTCGATAGGGGTATCTTACAATGAGCAGTTCTTC
TRBV28	.	TRBJ1-5	TRBD1	CASSPTLTGGPGKPQHF	TGTGCCAGCAGCCCTACCCTGACAGGGGGCCCGGGGAAGCCCCAGCATTTT
TRBV10-3	.	TRBJ1-2	TRBD1	CAISTDRDGYTF	TGTGCCATCAGTACGGACAGGGATGGCTACACCTTC
TRBV6-5	.	TRBJ1-6	.	CASSIRDTSAPLHF	TGTGCCAGCAGTATCCGGGACACCTCGGCACCCCTCCACTTT
TRBV2	.	TRBJ2-2	.	CASQGFGTGELFF	TGTGCCAGCCAGGGTTTCGGGACCGGGGAGCTGTTTTTT
TRBV6-5	once	TRBJ1-1	TRBD1	CASSSRQGRTEAFF	TGTGCCAGCAGTTCCAGACAGGGTAGGACTGAAGCTTTCTTT
TRBV29-1	.	TRBJ1-2	.	CSARPGGYGYTF	TGCAGCGCCCGTCCGGGGGGCTATGGCTACACCTTC